A selection of T cell receptor beta chains follows, all from one sample in a study of cytomegalovirus exposure and HLA in healthy donors. This table comes from immunoSEQ multiplex PCR, and its TCRdb copy is limited to in-frame clones, with some not included. Of some 140,000 clones in the sample, 73% are singletons; the top ten hold about 1.2%. Sequenced: PBMCs. The receptor set was obtained from a woman between 40 and 50 years old in good health and CMV-seronegative. Both conserved end residues are part of each CDR3. Each record gives: D gene, J gene, V gene, clone size, CDR3 protein, CDR3 DNA. D genes are given only for firm matches. A clone size is listed for some rows: how often the clone was seen (once, few, many), or a class if it is expanded.

d_gene: TRBD2; j_gene: TRBJ2-1; v_gene: TRBV2; abundance: .; CDR3aa: CARRGRVSGGGNEQFF; CDR3nt: TGTGCCCGCCGCGGGAGAGTTAGCGGGGGAGGCAATGAGCAGTTCTTC
d_gene: TRBD2; j_gene: TRBJ2-5; v_gene: TRBV5-1; abundance: .; CDR3aa: CASSAGEGQETQYF; CDR3nt: TGCGCCAGCAGCGCGGGAGAGGGCCAAGAGACCCAGTACTTC
d_gene: .; j_gene: TRBJ1-1; v_gene: TRBV4-1; abundance: .; CDR3aa: CASSQVGGLPLNTEAFF; CDR3nt: TGCGCCAGCAGCCAAGTTGGGGGCCTTCCCCTGAACACTGAAGCTTTCTTT
d_gene: TRBD1; j_gene: TRBJ1-2; v_gene: TRBV4-1; abundance: .; CDR3aa: CASSPRQGENFYGYTF; CDR3nt: TGCGCCAGCAGCCCTCGACAGGGAGAAAACTTCTATGGCTACACCTTC
d_gene: .; j_gene: TRBJ2-1; v_gene: TRBV19; abundance: .; CDR3aa: CASSRAYNEQFF; CDR3nt: TGTGCCAGTTCGCGGGCCTACAATGAGCAGTTCTTC
d_gene: TRBD2; j_gene: TRBJ2-1; v_gene: TRBV5-1; abundance: .; CDR3aa: CASSLETSGGRGEQFF; CDR3nt: TGCGCCAGCAGCTTGGAGACTAGCGGGGGTCGGGGTGAGCAGTTCTTC
d_gene: TRBD1; j_gene: TRBJ2-1; v_gene: TRBV6-1; abundance: .; CDR3aa: CASSNRGSYNEQFF; CDR3nt: TGTGCCAGCAGTAACAGGGGTTCCTACAATGAGCAGTTCTTC
d_gene: TRBD2; j_gene: TRBJ2-5; v_gene: TRBV14; abundance: .; CDR3aa: CASSQSGGDQETQYF; CDR3nt: TGTGCCAGCAGCCAGTCCGGGGGGGACCAAGAGACCCAGTACTTC
d_gene: TRBD2; j_gene: TRBJ2-3; v_gene: TRBV4-3; abundance: .; CDR3aa: CASSQEWSGGLWGDTQYF; CDR3nt: TGCGCCAGCAGCCAAGAATGGAGCGGGGGGCTCTGGGGAGATACGCAGTATTTT
d_gene: .; j_gene: TRBJ2-2; v_gene: TRBV18; abundance: .; CDR3aa: CASSPRATGELFF; CDR3nt: TGTGCCAGCTCACCACGGGCTACCGGGGAGCTGTTTTTT
d_gene: .; j_gene: TRBJ1-6; v_gene: TRBV11-2; abundance: few; CDR3aa: CASSFSSITSPLHF; CDR3nt: TGTGCCAGCAGCTTTTCATCTATAACTTCACCCCTCCACTTT
d_gene: TRBD1; j_gene: TRBJ1-4; v_gene: TRBV5-1; abundance: .; CDR3aa: CASSATDRRHEKLFF; CDR3nt: TGCGCCAGCAGCGCCACGGACAGGCGCCACGAAAAACTGTTTTTT
d_gene: TRBD1; j_gene: TRBJ2-7; v_gene: TRBV5-1; abundance: once; CDR3aa: CASRFAYRGLREQYF; CDR3nt: TGCGCCAGCAGATTTGCGTACAGGGGGCTCCGCGAGCAGTACTTC
d_gene: TRBD1; j_gene: TRBJ2-5; v_gene: TRBV7-2; abundance: .; CDR3aa: CASSSGQGAQETQYF; CDR3nt: TGTGCCAGCAGCTCGGGACAGGGTGCCCAAGAGACCCAGTACTTC
d_gene: TRBD1; j_gene: TRBJ2-7; v_gene: TRBV7-9; abundance: .; CDR3aa: CSSSTKDRVYF; CDR3nt: TGTTCCAGCAGCACCAAAGACAGGGTTTACTTC
d_gene: .; j_gene: TRBJ2-3; v_gene: TRBV4-1; abundance: .; CDR3aa: CASSQHRVSDTQYF; CDR3nt: TGCGCCAGCAGCCAACACAGGGTTTCAGATACGCAGTATTTT
d_gene: TRBD2; j_gene: TRBJ2-1; v_gene: TRBV7-6; abundance: .; CDR3aa: CASSSGLAGGYNEQFF; CDR3nt: TGTGCCAGCAGCTCCGGACTAGCGGGGGGTTACAATGAGCAGTTCTTC
d_gene: .; j_gene: TRBJ1-1; v_gene: TRBV11-2; abundance: .; CDR3aa: CASSHDLNMNTEAFF; CDR3nt: TGTGCCAGCAGCCACGATTTAAACATGAACACTGAAGCTTTCTTT
d_gene: .; j_gene: TRBJ1-1; v_gene: TRBV6-1; abundance: few; CDR3aa: CASMRARANTEAFF; CDR3nt: TGTGCCAGCATGCGCGCCAGGGCGAACACTGAAGCTTTCTTT
d_gene: .; j_gene: TRBJ1-5; v_gene: TRBV4-1; abundance: few; CDR3aa: CASSQDNIRTSLDQPQHF; CDR3nt: TGCGCCAGCAGCCAAGATAACATCCGTACCTCTTTGGATCAGCCCCAGCATTTT
d_gene: .; j_gene: TRBJ1-4; v_gene: TRBV7-2; abundance: .; CDR3aa: CASSLRGFNEKLFF; CDR3nt: TGTGCCAGCAGCTTAAGGGGGTTTAATGAAAAACTGTTTTTT
d_gene: .; j_gene: TRBJ1-5; v_gene: TRBV4-2; abundance: .; CDR3aa: CASSQDPTGNQPQHF; CDR3nt: TGTGCCAGCAGCCAAGATCCGACAGGTAATCAGCCCCAGCATTTT
d_gene: TRBD2; j_gene: TRBJ2-5; v_gene: TRBV29-1; abundance: .; CDR3aa: CSVGAGLAGGGKETQYF; CDR3nt: TGCAGCGTTGGCGCGGGACTAGCGGGGGGCGGAAAAGAGACCCAGTACTTC
d_gene: .; j_gene: TRBJ1-6; v_gene: TRBV2; abundance: .; CDR3aa: CASSERRSSYNSPLHF; CDR3nt: TGTGCCAGCAGTGAAAGAAGGAGCTCCTATAATTCACCCCTCCACTTT
d_gene: .; j_gene: TRBJ1-2; v_gene: TRBV7-9; abundance: .; CDR3aa: CASSLVGWDNDGYTF; CDR3nt: TGTGCCAGCAGCTTAGTTGGGTGGGACAACGATGGCTACACCTTC
d_gene: .; j_gene: TRBJ1-1; v_gene: TRBV5-5; abundance: few; CDR3aa: CASSSYINTEAFF; CDR3nt: TGTGCCAGCAGCTCGTACATAAACACTGAAGCTTTCTTT
d_gene: .; j_gene: TRBJ2-2; v_gene: TRBV4-1; abundance: .; CDR3aa: CASSQAHRDVTGELFF; CDR3nt: TGCGCCAGCAGCCAAGCCCACAGGGACGTAACCGGGGAGCTGTTTTTT
d_gene: TRBD1; j_gene: TRBJ1-5; v_gene: TRBV7-8; abundance: few; CDR3aa: CASSEGQGNQPQHF; CDR3nt: TGTGCCAGCAGCGAGGGACAGGGGAATCAGCCCCAGCATTTT